This T cell receptor (beta chain) comes out of a study of OX40 agonist ivuxolimab in advanced cancers. Across the whole study: Participants, 70% to 90% male, averaged approximately 65 years of age, ranging from about 23 to 90. Study outcomes and limitations: Partly responding patients at 0.1-3.0 mg/kg showed some of the smallest clonal expansion.

TCRdb keeps only in-frame clones here, not all; method: immunoSEQ multiplex PCR. The table shows 45,000 to 60,000 clones, with over 80% occurring only once. The CDR3 runs to 15 residues. J gave up 8 bases and V 8 bases, and 14 bases lay outside the gene matches. Germline V gives CDR1 MNHNS, CDR2 SASEGT. The sampling schedule covered blood at baseline, cycle 4 day 1, and cycle 7 day 1. Regarding this clone: Its antigen remains unknown.

This chain connects TRBV6-1 to TRBJ2-1, with 8 bases fitting TRBD1. This clonotype originated in an adult with an advanced solid tumor such as melanoma, head and neck, liver or kidney cancer. The sample in question was CD4+ or CD8+ T cells sorted from blood, obtained in a trial of the OX40 agonist ivuxolimab. This CDR3 reads CASHPYSQGGDEQFF. The CDR3 nucleotides read TGTGCCAGCCACCCTTATTCACAGGGGGGCGATGAGCAGTTCTTC.